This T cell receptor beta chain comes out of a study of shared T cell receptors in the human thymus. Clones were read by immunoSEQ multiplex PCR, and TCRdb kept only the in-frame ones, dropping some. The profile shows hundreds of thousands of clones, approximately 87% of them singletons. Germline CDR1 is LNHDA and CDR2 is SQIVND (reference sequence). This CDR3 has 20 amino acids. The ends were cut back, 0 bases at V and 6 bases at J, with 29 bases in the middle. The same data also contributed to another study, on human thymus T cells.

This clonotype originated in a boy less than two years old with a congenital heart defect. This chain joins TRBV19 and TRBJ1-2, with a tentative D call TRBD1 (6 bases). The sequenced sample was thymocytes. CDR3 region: CASSIDLGNGQLGTSNGYTF. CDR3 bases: TGTGCCAGTAGTATAGACCTGGGTAATGGTCAACTCGGGACATCGAATGGCTACACCTTC.